This T cell receptor beta chain was sequenced during a study of control samples from healthy donors and cancer patients. Assay: immunoSEQ multiplex PCR; the TCRdb copy retains only in-frame clones and omits some. The data contain 90,000 to 150,000 clones, roughly 90% of them singletons. The CDR3 covers 14 residues. Germline values: CDR1 SGHKS, CDR2 YYEKEE (reference sequence). V was pared by 1 base and J by 2 bases, with 10 bases between. This chain joins TRBV5-5 and TRBJ2-7; weak D call: TRBD2 (6 bases). This clonotype was obtained from a middle-aged man in good health. Sequenced sample: blood. As DNA, the CDR3 is TGTGCCAGCAGCTTGCCGGAGGGGCCCTACGAGCAGTACTTC. Translation gives CASSLPEGPYEQYF.